Below, one T cell receptor beta chain is given with its context. Its antigen is not identified. Primers: 60 Vbeta forward and 13 Jbeta reverse. Clones were read by immunoSEQ multiplex PCR, and TCRdb kept only the in-frame ones, dropping some. The sample includes 100,000 to 120,000 clones, approximately 70% of them seen just once. The V gene end was trimmed by 2 bases and the J gene end by 4 bases; junction bases not matched to a gene: 2. Germline loops: CDR1 SGHVS, CDR2 FNYEAQ. This CDR3 is 14 amino acids long. Healthy bone marrow donors made up the cohort. This specimen comes from a study of cytomegalovirus exposure and HLA in healthy donors. Regarding the study as a whole: TCR sequences were mostly rare, though some public TCRs occurred in many donors. Some TCR beta chains (more than 150 of them) were listed as cytomegalovirus-associated.

Sequencing used PBMCs. This clonotype originated in a man aged 30-40 years in good health and CMV-seronegative. The V gene is TRBV7-6, the J gene TRBJ1-5; 7 positions match TRBD1. The CDR3 is CASSLRQGNQPQHF. For the CDR3, the DNA is TGTGCCAGCAGCTTACGACAGGGTAATCAGCCCCAGCATTTT.